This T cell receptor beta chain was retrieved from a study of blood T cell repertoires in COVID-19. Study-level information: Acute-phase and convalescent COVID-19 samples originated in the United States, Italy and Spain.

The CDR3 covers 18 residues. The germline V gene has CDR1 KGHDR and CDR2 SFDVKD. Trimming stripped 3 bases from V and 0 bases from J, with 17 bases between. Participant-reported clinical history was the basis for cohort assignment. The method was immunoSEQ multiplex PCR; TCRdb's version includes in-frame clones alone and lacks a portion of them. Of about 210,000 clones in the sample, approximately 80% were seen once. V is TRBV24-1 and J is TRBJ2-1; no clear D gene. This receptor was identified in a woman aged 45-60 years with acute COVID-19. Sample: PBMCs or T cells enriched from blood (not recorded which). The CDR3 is CATSDDQLGGGSYNEQFF. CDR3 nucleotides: TGTGCCACCAGTGATGACCAGCTTGGTGGCGGCTCCTACAATGAGCAGTTCTTC.